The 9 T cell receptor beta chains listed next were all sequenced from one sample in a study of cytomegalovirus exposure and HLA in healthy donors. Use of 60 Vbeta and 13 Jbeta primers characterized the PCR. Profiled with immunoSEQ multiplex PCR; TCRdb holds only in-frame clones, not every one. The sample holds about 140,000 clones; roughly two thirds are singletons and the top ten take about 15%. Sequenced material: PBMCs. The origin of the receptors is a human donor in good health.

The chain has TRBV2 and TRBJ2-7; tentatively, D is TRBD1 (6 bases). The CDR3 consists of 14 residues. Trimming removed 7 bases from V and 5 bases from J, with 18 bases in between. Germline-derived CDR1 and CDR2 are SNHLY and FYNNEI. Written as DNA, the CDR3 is TGTGCCAGCAACCCTGGGATGGGGGCCCACGAGCAGTACTTC. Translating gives CASNPGMGAHEQYF.

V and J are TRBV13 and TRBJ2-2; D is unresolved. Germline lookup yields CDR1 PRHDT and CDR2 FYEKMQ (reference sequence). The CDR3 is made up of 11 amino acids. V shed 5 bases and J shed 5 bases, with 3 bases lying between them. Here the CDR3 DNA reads TGTGCCAGCAGCCAAACCGGGGAGCTGTTTTTT. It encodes CASSQTGELFF.

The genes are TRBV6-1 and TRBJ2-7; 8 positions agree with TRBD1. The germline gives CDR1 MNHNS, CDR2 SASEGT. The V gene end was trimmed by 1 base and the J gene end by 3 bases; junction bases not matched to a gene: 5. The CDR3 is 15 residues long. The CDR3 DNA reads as TGTGCCAGCAGTGAAGGGACAGGGTACTTCTACGAGCAGTACTTC. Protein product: CASSEGTGYFYEQYF.

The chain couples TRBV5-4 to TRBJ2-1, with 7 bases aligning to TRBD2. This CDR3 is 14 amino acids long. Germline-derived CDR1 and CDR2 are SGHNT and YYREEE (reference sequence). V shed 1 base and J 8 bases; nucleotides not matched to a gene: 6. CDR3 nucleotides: TGTGCCAGCAGCTTGTTGGCGGGAGAAGATGAGCAGTTCTTC. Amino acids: CASSLLAGEDEQFF.

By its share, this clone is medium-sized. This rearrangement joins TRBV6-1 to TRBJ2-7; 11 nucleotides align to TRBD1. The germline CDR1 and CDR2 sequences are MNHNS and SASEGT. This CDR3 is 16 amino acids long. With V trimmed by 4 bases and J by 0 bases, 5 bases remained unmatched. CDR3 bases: TGTGCCAGCAGTGCGGGGACAGGGGGGGACTCCTACGAGCAGTACTTC. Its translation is CASSAGTGGDSYEQYF.

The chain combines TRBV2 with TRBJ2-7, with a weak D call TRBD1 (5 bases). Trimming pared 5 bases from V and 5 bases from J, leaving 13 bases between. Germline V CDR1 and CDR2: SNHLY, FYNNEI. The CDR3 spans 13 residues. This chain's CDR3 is CASSPGNRDEQYF. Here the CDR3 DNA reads TGTGCCAGCAGTCCAGGGAATCGAGACGAGCAGTACTTC.

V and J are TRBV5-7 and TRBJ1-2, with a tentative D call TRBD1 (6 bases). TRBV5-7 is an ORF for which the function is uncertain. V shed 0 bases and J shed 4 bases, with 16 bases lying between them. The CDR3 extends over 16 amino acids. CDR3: CASSLERGGACYGYTF. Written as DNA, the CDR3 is TGTGCCAGCAGCTTGGAGAGGGGGGGGGCTTGCTATGGCTACACCTTC.

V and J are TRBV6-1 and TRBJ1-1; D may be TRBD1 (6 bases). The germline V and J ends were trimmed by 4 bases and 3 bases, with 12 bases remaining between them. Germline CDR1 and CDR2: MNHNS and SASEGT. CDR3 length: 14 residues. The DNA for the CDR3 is TGTGCCAGCAGTGCCCCGACAGGACACACTGAAGCTTTCTTT. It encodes CASSAPTGHTEAFF.

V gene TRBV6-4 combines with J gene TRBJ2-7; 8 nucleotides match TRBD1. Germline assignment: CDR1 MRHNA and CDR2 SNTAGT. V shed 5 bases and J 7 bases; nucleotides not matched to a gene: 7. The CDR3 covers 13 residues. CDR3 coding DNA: TGTGCCAGCAGTCGGACAGGGAATTCAGAGCAGTACTTC. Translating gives CASSRTGNSEQYF.